The 14 T cell receptor beta chains below come from one sample, sequenced in a study of T cells after posttransplantation cyclophosphamide. Profiled with immunoSEQ multiplex PCR; TCRdb holds only in-frame clones, not every one. The profile shows over 20,000 clones, 80% to 90% of them singletons. Methotrexate plus calcineurin inhibitor accompanied controls' myeloablative marrow transplants; sampling was 1 year later. The sequences come from PBMCs, collected 350 to 400 days after allogeneic stem cell transplant with calcineurin inhibitor and methotrexate. All receptors derive from a female patient aged 30-39 years who received an allogeneic stem cell transplant from an unrelated donor, was CMV-positive, and had acute and chronic GVHD. Some of these T cells may belong to the graft donor.

V is TRBV19 and J is TRBJ1-1, with 11 bases aligning to TRBD1. The CDR3 runs to 14 residues. Germline V lookup: CDR1 LNHDA, CDR2 SQIVND (reference sequence). J lost 6 bases, V lost 4 bases, and 4 bases had no gene match. DNA for the CDR3: TGTGCCAGTAGTACCGGGACAGGGGGGGCTGAAGCTTTCTTT. Its protein is CASSTGTGGAEAFF.

V gene TRBV10-1 combines with J gene TRBJ2-1, with 8 bases matching TRBD1. In germline, CDR1 is WNHNN, CDR2 SYGVQD (reference sequence). This CDR3 spans 13 amino acids. Losses at the gene ends were 4 bases for V and 9 bases for J; bases not matched to a gene: 5. The DNA of the CDR3 is TGCGCCAGCAGTGGCCAGGGGGCAAGTGAGCAGTTCTTC. Its protein is CASSGQGASEQFF.

V usage is TRBV5-1 and J usage is TRBJ1-4; tentative D call: TRBD1 (6 bases). Trimming took 1 base from V and 0 from J, leaving 10 bases between them. This CDR3 comprises 16 residues. From germline, CDR1 is SGHRS and CDR2 YFSETQ. The DNA for the CDR3 is TGCGCCAGCAGCTTGATGGGGGCTGCAACTAATGAAAAACTGTTTTTT. Translation: CASSLMGAATNEKLFF.

The rearrangement joins TRBV5-1 to TRBJ2-1; 8 bases are a match to TRBD2. The trim removed 1 base at V and 7 bases at J, leaving 7 bases unmatched. The CDR3 sequence is 15 residues long. From germline, CDR1 is SGHRS and CDR2 YFSETQ. The CDR3 region has the DNA TGCGCCAGCAGCTTGCCCAGCGGGAGAGGGAATGAGCAGTTCTTC. Protein product: CASSLPSGRGNEQFF.

This chain connects TRBV5-1 to TRBJ1-2; D ambiguous. Germline assignment: CDR1 SGHRS and CDR2 YFSETQ. V was clipped by 2 bases and J by 3 bases, with 20 bases between them. This CDR3 region has 17 residues. The CDR3 sequence: CASSFAPLLRRDYGYTF. In DNA form, the CDR3 reads TGCGCCAGCAGCTTCGCCCCACTTCTTCGACGGGACTATGGCTACACCTTC. The full variable domain, its missing parts supplied by reference TRBV5-1 and TRBJ1-2, is KAGVTQTPRYLIKTRGQQVTLSCSPISGHRSVSWYQQTPGQGLQFLFEYFSETQRNKGNFPGRFSGRQFSNSRSEMNVSTLELGDSALYLCASSFAPLLRRDYGYTFGSGTRLTVV.

This clone has just one count. The V and J genes are TRBV6-1 and TRBJ2-5; weak D call: TRBD2 (7 bases). The DNA end is a closer match to TRBJ2-7, so the J assignment may be wrong. Germline loops: CDR1 MNHNS, CDR2 SASEGT. The CDR3 covers 13 residues. In DNA form, the CDR3 reads TGTGCCAGCAGTGCCAGGGAGGGGGTCGAGCAGTACTTC. Translation gives CASSAREGVEQYF.

The rearrangement links TRBV28 to TRBJ2-7, with TRBD1 matching 8 bases. The CDR3 is made up of 17 amino acids. Unmatched junction bases numbered 16, after V lost 5 bases and J lost 4 bases. Germline V CDR1 and CDR2: MDHEN, SYDVKM. CDR3 residues: CASSASSLWTGLYEQYF. CDR3 bases: TGTGCCAGCAGTGCGTCCTCCCTGTGGACAGGGCTTTACGAGCAGTACTTC.

The V call is TRBV28, the J call TRBJ2-7; D remains unclear. The germline CDR1 and CDR2 sequences are MDHEN and SYDVKM. This CDR3 spans 13 amino acids. Between the trimmed V and J ends, which lost 6 bases and 6 bases, there was a span of 15 bases. The CDR3 region is CASRATVPGEQYF. The CDR3 bases are TGTGCCAGCAGGGCGACTGTGCCGGGCGAGCAGTACTTC.

This chain uses TRBV28 with TRBJ1-5; D is undetermined. Looked up from germline, CDR1 is MDHEN and CDR2 is SYDVKM. Trimming left V 3 bases short and J 6 bases short, with 9 bases between. This CDR3 is built from 13 residues. The CDR3 reads CASSLPAGQPQHF. As DNA, the CDR3 is TGTGCCAGCAGTTTGCCGGCGGGTCAGCCCCAGCATTTT.

This chain uses TRBV9 with TRBJ2-7; tentatively, D is TRBD2 (5 bases). Germline assignment: CDR1 SGDLS and CDR2 YYNGEE. This CDR3 has 13 amino acids. V was trimmed by 4 bases and J by 9 bases, leaving 17 bases between them. The CDR3 reads CASSIRRADAQYF. As DNA, the CDR3 is TGTGCCAGCAGCATCCGACGAGCGGACGCGCAGTACTTC.

The chain carries TRBV7-9 and TRBJ2-5, with 9 positions matching TRBD2. J gave up 4 bases and V 8 bases, and 8 bases lay outside the gene matches. Germline values: CDR1 SEHNR, CDR2 FQNEAQ (reference sequence). The CDR3 contains 14 residues. CDR3 in amino acids: CASVRAGGGETQYF. The CDR3 nucleotides are TGTGCCAGCGTCCGAGCGGGAGGTGGAGAGACCCAGTACTTC.

This chain joins TRBV28 and TRBJ2-4, with a possible D match to TRBD1 (5 bases). Germline V lookup: CDR1 MDHEN, CDR2 SYDVKM. Trimming pared 8 bases from V and 0 bases from J, leaving 17 bases between. This CDR3 spans 16 amino acids. The CDR3 DNA is TGTGCCAGCTCAATGGCAGGGCAAATAGCCAAAAACATTCAGTACTTC. Translating gives CASSMAGQIAKNIQYF.

The chain couples TRBV29-1 to TRBJ2-5; TRBD2 matches 9 bases. Trimming cost V 6 bases and J 2 bases; bases outside gene matches: 4. Germline V gene data show CDR1 as SQVTM and CDR2 as ANQGSEA. CDR3 length equals 13 residues. The CDR3 sequence is CSVASGAQETQYF. The DNA of the CDR3 is TGCAGCGTCGCTAGCGGGGCACAAGAGACCCAGTACTTC. Variable domain in full (rest from reference TRBV29-1 and TRBJ2-5): SAVISQKPSRDICQRGTSLTIQCQVDSQVTMMFWYRQQPGQSLTLIATANQGSEATYESGFVIDKFPISRPNLTFSTLTVSNMSPEDSSIYLCSVASGAQETQYFGPGTRLLVL.

V and J are TRBV28 and TRBJ2-5; TRBD2 aligns across 7 bases. This CDR3 region has 14 residues. The V gene's germline CDR1 is MDHEN and CDR2 SYDVKM. V trimming: 5 bases; J trimming: 2 bases; junction bases outside the gene matches: 5. Here the CDR3 DNA reads TGTGCCAGCAGTCAACGTAGCGGGCAAGAGACCCAGTACTTC. Translating it yields CASSQRSGQETQYF. The complete variable domain, with remaining parts taken from reference TRBV28 and TRBJ2-5, reads DVKVTQSSRYLVKRTGEKVFLECVQDMDHENMFWYRQDPGLGLRLIYFSYDVKMKEKGDIPEGYSVSREKKERFSLILESASTNQTSMYLCASSQRSGQETQYFGPGTRLLVL.